These 24 T cell receptor beta chains were sequenced from one sample in a study of neurological immune-mediated disorders. One entry per CDR3 protein, called by TCRdb with MiXCR from the 5' RACE reads. Here the sample spans 75,000 to 90,000 distinct CDR3 sequences, approximately 10% being singletons. The sample consisted of PBMCs. These receptors all stem from a man aged 40-49 years in good health.

This clonotype was detected many times. The chain recombines TRBV20-1 with TRBJ1-1; 8 nucleotides agree with TRBD1. V lost 2 bases to trimming and J lost 0 bases; unmatched junction nucleotides: 5. The CDR3 has 15 amino acids. Per the germline V gene, CDR1 is DFQATT and CDR2 is SNEGSKA (reference sequence). This CDR3 reads CSARFETGVNTEAFF. For the CDR3, the DNA is TGCAGTGCTAGATTTGAGACAGGGGTGAACACTGAAGCTTTCTTT.

This clonotype came up many times. The chain is built from TRBV7-3 and TRBJ2-2; D is uncertain. Germline CDR1 is SGHTA and CDR2 is FQGTGA. CDR3 length: 14 residues. V lost 1 base and J 1 base, leaving 4 bases between the germline ends. The CDR3 region is CASSLMWNTGELFF. As DNA, the CDR3 is TGTGCCAGCAGCTTAATGTGGAACACCGGGGAGCTGTTTTTT.

This clonotype has ten or more counts. J is TRBJ2-1 and V is TRBV10-3; D gene ambiguous. Germline V gives CDR1 ENHRY, CDR2 SYGVKD. Trimming removed 8 bases from V and 0 bases from J, with 11 bases in between. The CDR3 totals 14 residues. The CDR3 spells CAIREDSSYNEQFF. CDR3 DNA sequence: TGTGCCATCCGCGAGGATAGCTCCTACAATGAGCAGTTCTTC.

This clonotype came up many times. This rearrangement joins TRBV5-1 to TRBJ2-7, with 7 bases aligning to TRBD1. This CDR3 region has 14 residues. Per the germline V gene, CDR1 is SGHRS and CDR2 is YFSETQ. With V trimmed by 0 bases and J by 6 bases, 6 bases remained unmatched. CDR3 loop: CASSLGAQGLEQYF. CDR3 nucleotide sequence: TGCGCCAGCAGCTTGGGGGCACAGGGGCTCGAGCAGTACTTC. The variable domain in full, with the rest retrieved from reference TRBV5-1 and TRBJ2-7, is KAGVTQTPRYLIKTRGQQVTLSCSPISGHRSVSWYQQTPGQGLQFLFEYFSETQRNKGNFPGRFSGRQFSNSRSEMNVSTLELGDSALYLCASSLGAQGLEQYFGPGTRLTVT.

This clonotype was detected ten times or more. V usage is TRBV29-1 and J usage is TRBJ2-3, with D possibly being TRBD1 (6 bases). CDR1 is SQVTM, CDR2 ANQGSEA, per germline. With 4 bases removed from V and 3 bases from J, the gap between germline ends came to 11 bases. This CDR3 contains 13 residues. The CDR3 nucleotides are TGCAGCGTTGTTTCCAGGGGTACAGATACGCAGTATTTT. Translated, it gives CSVVSRGTDTQYF.

This chain links TRBV7-9 with TRBJ2-6; 10 bases agree with TRBD2. The CDR3 has 18 amino acids. In germline, CDR1 is SEHNR, CDR2 FQNEAQ (reference sequence). The V segment lost 2 bases and the J segment 4 bases; nucleotides outside the gene matches: 8. Here the CDR3 DNA reads TGTGCCAGCAGCTTACCCAGCGGGGGGGCGGTAGGGGCCAACGTCCTGACTTTC. Translating gives CASSLPSGGAVGANVLTF.

This clonotype was found many times. The chain carries TRBV10-3 and TRBJ2-5; the D gene is possibly TRBD1 (6 bases). The CDR3 is 13 amino acids. The V end lost 6 bases, the J end lost 4 bases, and 12 bases lay between the germline ends. The germline gives CDR1 ENHRY, CDR2 SYGVKD. The CDR3 DNA is TGTGCCATCAGCCGGACAGAGGCAGAGACCCAGTACTTC. As protein: CAISRTEAETQYF.

The table lists this clonotype with many counts. The V and J genes are TRBV5-6 and TRBJ2-7; D not certain. CDR3 length: 12 amino acids. V was clipped by 4 bases and J by 3 bases, with 8 bases between them. The germline V gene has CDR1 SGHDT and CDR2 YYEEEE. The CDR3, as DNA: TGTGCCAGCAGCATTACAAACTACGAGCAGTACTTC. This codes for CASSITNYEQYF.

About this clonotype itself: This may be a read error, as it is one base from a much larger clone. V gene TRBV5-1 combines with J gene TRBJ1-1; D uncertain. CDR3 length equals 16 residues. Looked up from germline, CDR1 is SGHRS and CDR2 is YFSETQ. The V gene lost 4 bases and the J gene lost 2 bases, with 18 bases spanning the gap. For the CDR3, the DNA is TGCGCCAGCAGCCCGCACCCGCCAGGCGAAAACACTGAAGCTTTCTTT. Translation: CASSPHPPGENTEAFF.

This clonotype was seen ten or more times. CDR3 protein: CASSGDRGQSTDTQYF. CDR3 bases: TGTGCCAGCAGCGGGGACAGGGGGCAAAGCACAGATACGCAGTATTTT. V gene TRBV9 combines with J gene TRBJ2-3; 12 positions agree with TRBD1. The CDR3 has 16 amino acids. Germline V gene sequence: CDR1 SGDLS, CDR2 YYNGEE. Trimming took 3 bases from V and 0 from J; bases not matched to a gene: 2.

The V gene is TRBV27, the J gene TRBJ2-2, with TRBD2 identical over 7 bases. This CDR3 region has 16 residues. The trim removed 6 bases at V and 3 bases at J, leaving 10 bases unmatched. Germline V lookup: CDR1 MNHEY, CDR2 SMNVEV (reference sequence). In DNA, the CDR3 is TGTGCCAGCAGGGGAGCGGGAAAGCGTGACACCGGGGAGCTGTTTTTT. It is translated as CASRGAGKRDTGELFF.

This clonotype occurred many times. J is TRBJ2-3 and V is TRBV7-9, with TRBD1 matching 7 bases. Unmatched junction bases numbered 3, after V lost 5 bases and J lost 4 bases. CDR1 SEHNR and CDR2 FQNEAQ come from the germline V gene (reference sequence). CDR3 length: 13 residues. The CDR3 region is CASSPQGADTQYF. CDR3 nucleotides: TGTGCCAGCAGCCCTCAGGGGGCAGATACGCAGTATTTT.

There are many counts of this clonotype. This chain joins TRBV6-5 and TRBJ2-3; 11 nucleotides match TRBD2. Trimming cost V 4 bases and J 2 bases; bases outside gene matches: 5. Germline CDR1 reads MNHEY; CDR2 reads SVGAGI. The CDR3 is made up of 16 amino acids. Here the CDR3 DNA reads TGTGCCAGCAGTTCTAGACTAGCGGGGCACACAGATACGCAGTATTTT. Encoded protein: CASSSRLAGHTDTQYF.

In its sample, this clonotype was seen many times. The chain joins TRBV20-1 to TRBJ2-2; 10 bases match TRBD2. This CDR3 contains 16 residues. Germline CDR1 and CDR2: DFQATT and SNEGSKA (reference sequence). The J segment lost 7 bases and the V segment lost 2 bases, leaving 10 bases of the junction unmatched. DNA of the CDR3: TGCAGTGCTAGACTAGCGGGGGCCCCGCGGGGCGGGGAGCTGTTTTTT. Translating gives CSARLAGAPRGGELFF.

The sample holds many counts of this clonotype. This chain links TRBV4-2 with TRBJ2-5; 9 nucleotides agree with TRBD2. CDR1 and CDR2 (germline): LGHNA, YNFKEQ. Unmatched junction bases numbered 3, after V lost 1 base and J lost 0 bases. The CDR3 spans 16 residues. Here the CDR3 DNA reads TGTGCCAGCAGCCAAGCCGCGGGGGGGTACCAAGAGACCCAGTACTTC. Residues: CASSQAAGGYQETQYF.

In its sample, this clonotype was seen many times. V gene TRBV27 combines with J gene TRBJ2-3; 8 bases agree with TRBD1. There are 18 residues in the CDR3. V lost 4 bases to trimming and J lost 0 bases; unmatched junction nucleotides: 12. Looked up from germline, CDR1 is MNHEY and CDR2 is SMNVEV (reference sequence). The CDR3 region is CASSSGPGTGKSTDTQYF. The CDR3 DNA reads as TGTGCCAGCAGTTCGGGGCCTGGGACAGGTAAAAGCACAGATACGCAGTATTTT.

The chain links TRBV13 to TRBJ2-7, with a weak D call TRBD2 (6 bases). The germline V gene has CDR1 PRHDT and CDR2 FYEKMQ (reference sequence). V was trimmed by 1 base and J by 1 base, leaving 17 bases between them. The CDR3 extends over 17 amino acids. CDR3 in DNA: TGTGCCAGCAGCTTAGTAGCGCGGGGCCGATCATCCTACGAGCAGTACTTC. Encoded protein: CASSLVARGRSSYEQYF. The full variable domain, in which reference TRBV13 and TRBJ2-7 provide the parts outside the CDR3, is AAGVIQSPRHLIKEKRETATLKCYPIPRHDTVYWYQQGPGQDPQFLISFYEKMQSDKGSIPDRFSAQQFSDYHSELNMSSLELGDSALYFCASSLVARGRSSYEQYFGPGTRLTVT.

This clonotype was recorded at least ten times. The J gene is TRBJ1-2, the V gene TRBV20-1; TRBD1 agrees at 7 bases. Germline CDR1 reads DFQATT; CDR2 reads SNEGSKA (reference sequence). With 0 bases clipped from V and 3 bases from J, the junction kept 7 bases outside the gene matches. The CDR3 totals 15 residues. This CDR3 is CSAREKGASDYGYTF. The CDR3 nucleotides read TGCAGTGCTAGAGAAAAGGGGGCAAGTGACTATGGCTACACCTTC.

Ten or more counts support this clonotype. The chain uses TRBV14 and TRBJ2-7; D ambiguous. The V end lost 5 bases, the J end lost 5 bases, and 10 bases lay between the germline ends. The CDR3 runs to 12 residues. Germline CDR1 SGHDN, CDR2 FVKESK. The CDR3 spells CASSWSYDEQYF. CDR3 in DNA: TGTGCCAGCAGCTGGAGCTATGACGAGCAGTACTTC.

This clonotype appeared many times. The rearrangement links TRBV12-3 or TRBV12-4 to TRBJ2-1; D possibly uses TRBD1 or TRBD2 (7 bases each). The CDR3 spans 15 residues. With 5 bases removed from V and 7 bases from J, the gap between germline ends came to 18 bases. The CDR3 here is CASSAGRQGGNEQFF. The CDR3 region has the DNA TGTGCCAGCAGTGCGGGGAGGCAGGGGGGGAATGAGCAGTTCTTC.

In this sample, this clonotype turned up many times. The gene calls are TRBV20-1 and TRBJ1-5; unclear D gene. Trimming cost V 0 bases and J 0 bases, with 12 bases left between them. Germline CDR1 DFQATT, CDR2 SNEGSKA (reference sequence). The CDR3 consists of 16 residues. The CDR3 spells CSARDGRIYSNQPQHF. CDR3 bases: TGCAGTGCTAGAGATGGACGGATTTATAGCAATCAGCCCCAGCATTTT.

This clonotype has ten or more counts. V gene TRBV7-2 combines with J gene TRBJ2-1; D is tentatively TRBD1 or TRBD2 (5 bases each). Trimming cost V 11 bases and J 7 bases, with 9 bases left between them. This CDR3 is built from 10 residues. Per the germline V gene, CDR1 is SGHTA and CDR2 is FQGNSA. CDR3 nucleotides: TGTGCCCTTGGGGGAAATGAGCAGTTCTTC. It yields the protein CALGGNEQFF.

A remark on this clonotype: One end of the junction does not line up with germline, which may come from a read error. This chain joins TRBV12-3 or TRBV12-4 and TRBJ1-3; tentatively, D is TRBD1 (6 bases). CDR3 length: 17 amino acids. CDR3 coding DNA: TGTGCCAGCAGTTTTGGGTTTTACAGGGAAGGGGGAAAAACCATATATTTT. Protein product: CASSFGFYREGGKTIYF.

This clonotype was found many times. The chain couples TRBV5-1 to TRBJ1-2, with TRBD1 matching over 9 bases. V lost 4 bases to trimming and J lost 6 bases; unmatched junction nucleotides: 13. CDR1 and CDR2 from the germline V gene are SGHRS and YFSETQ. The CDR3 contains 16 residues. The CDR3 bases are TGCGCCAGCAGCCAATGGGGCCCGAGGGACAGGGATGGCTACACCTTC. It codes for CASSQWGPRDRDGYTF.